A selection of T cell receptor beta chains follows, all from one sample in a study of T cell responses to AZD1222 COVID-19 vaccine. Some clones are missing from TCRdb's copy, which holds only in-frame ones; the method was immunoSEQ multiplex PCR. The repertoire holds around 130,000 clones, with 75% to 95% as singletons. Here the sequenced sample was peripheral blood, taken on day 0 of AZD1222 vaccination. These receptors originate from an adult in good health. CDR3s include the opening cysteine and the closing phenylalanine or tryptophan. D genes are given only for firm matches. Expanded clones are given a class, and other clones once, few, many or no size at all.

v_gene	d_gene	j_gene	abundance	CDR3aa	CDR3nt
TRBV4-2	NA	TRBJ2-1	few	CASSHPPTGLFSYNEQFF	TGTGCCAGCAGCCACCCCCCCACGGGGTTGTTTTCCTACAATGAGCAGTTCTTC
TRBV23-1	NA	TRBJ2-1	NA	CASILAYNEQFF	TGCGCCAGCATATTGGCCTACAATGAGCAGTTCTTC
TRBV5-4	NA	TRBJ1-3	NA	CASSPAPGNTIYF	TGTGCCAGCAGCCCGGCCCCTGGAAACACCATATATTTT
TRBV4-1	NA	TRBJ2-7	NA	CASSQDPPGRYEQYF	TGCGCCAGCAGCCAAGATCCTCCAGGGAGATACGAGCAGTACTTC
TRBV12-3/TRBV12-4	NA	TRBJ2-7	NA	CASRQGFLYEQYF	TGTGCCAGCAGGCAGGGTTTTCTATACGAGCAGTACTTC
TRBV4-1	NA	TRBJ2-3	NA	CASSPGSPSTDTQYF	TGCGCCAGCAGCCCGGGATCTCCTTCCACAGATACGCAGTATTTT
TRBV7-2	TRBD2	TRBJ2-7	NA	CASEREGGNEQYF	TGTGCCAGCGAGCGGGAGGGCGGCAACGAGCAGTACTTC
TRBV5-4	NA	TRBJ1-2	NA	CASSLGGTNYGYTF	TGTGCCAGCAGCTTGGGAGGGACAAACTATGGCTACACCTTC
TRBV7-8	NA	TRBJ1-5	once	CASSLRTDYSNQPQHF	TGTGCCAGCAGCCTACGGACGGATTATAGCAATCAGCCCCAGCATTTT
TRBV7-8	NA	TRBJ1-2	NA	CASSLAPSPYGYTF	TGTGCCAGCAGCTTAGCCCCCAGCCCGTATGGCTACACCTTC
TRBV6-2/TRBV6-3	NA	TRBJ1-6	NA	CASSSNSPLHF	TGTGCCAGCAGTTCGAATTCACCCCTCCACTTT
TRBV27	TRBD1	TRBJ1-2	NA	CASSWDSSNYGYTF	TGTGCCAGCAGTTGGGACAGTAGTAACTATGGCTACACCTTC
TRBV9	NA	TRBJ2-5	NA	CASTGGAGRETQYF	TGTGCCAGCACCGGGGGTGCGGGAAGGGAGACCCAGTACTTC
TRBV19	NA	TRBJ1-1	once	CASSIRGATAGAFF	TGTGCCAGTAGTATAAGGGGGGCGACCGCCGGGGCTTTCTTT
TRBV6-2/TRBV6-3	TRBD2	TRBJ2-3	NA	CASSYLAGGLDTQYF	TGTGCCAGCAGTTACCTCGCGGGAGGGCTAGATACGCAGTATTTT
TRBV19	NA	TRBJ2-5	NA	CASSWGRGGETQYF	TGTGCCAGTAGTTGGGGCCGGGGTGGGGAGACCCAGTACTTC
TRBV5-4	NA	TRBJ2-3	NA	CASSLAVGAVDTQYF	TGTGCCAGCAGCTTGGCCGTCGGAGCGGTAGATACGCAGTATTTT
TRBV2	TRBD1	TRBJ1-4	NA	CASSNQGAELFF	TGTGCCAGCAGCAATCAGGGGGCGGAACTGTTTTTT
TRBV3-1/TRBV3-2	NA	TRBJ2-5	NA	CASSQVLGETQYF	TGTGCCAGCAGCCAAGTGCTAGGTGAGACCCAGTACTTC
TRBV10-1	TRBD1	TRBJ2-7	NA	CASSDPGQGYEQYF	TGCGCCAGCAGTGACCCGGGACAGGGATACGAGCAGTACTTC
TRBV9	NA	TRBJ1-4	NA	CASSVEGGGTNEKLFF	TGTGCCAGCAGCGTAGAGGGGGGTGGTACTAATGAAAAACTGTTTTTT
TRBV29-1	NA	TRBJ1-3	NA	CSVAAGNTIYF	TGCAGCGTAGCGGCTGGAAACACCATATATTTT
TRBV14	TRBD2	TRBJ2-2	NA	CASSQWGGGSNTGELFF	TGTGCCAGCAGCCAGTGGGGGGGAGGCTCGAACACCGGGGAGCTGTTTTTT
TRBV7-9	NA	TRBJ2-1	NA	CASSPRLWSSCCNEQFF	TGTGCCAGCAGCCCCCGGCTCTGGAGCTCGTGTTGCAATGAGCAGTTCTTC
TRBV30	TRBD1	TRBJ2-5	NA	CAWSVQTGVAETQYF	TGTGCCTGGAGTGTACAGACAGGGGTTGCGGAGACCCAGTACTTC
TRBV18	NA	TRBJ1-1	medium-sized	CASSPQDVYTEAFF	TGTGCCAGCTCCCCTCAGGACGTCTACACTGAAGCTTTCTTT
TRBV3-1/TRBV3-2	NA	TRBJ2-7	NA	CASSQDQGEQYF	TGTGCCAGCAGCCAAGATCAGGGCGAGCAGTACTTC
TRBV5-1	TRBD1	TRBJ1-2	few	CASSFTGGGYGYTF	TGCGCCAGCAGCTTCACAGGGGGAGGCTATGGCTACACCTTC
TRBV11-2	TRBD1	TRBJ1-4	NA	CASSAGQSGGEKLFF	TGTGCCAGCAGCGCGGGACAGTCAGGAGGTGAAAAACTGTTTTTT
TRBV6-2/TRBV6-3	TRBD1	TRBJ1-1	once	CASSYSKDRADLGNTEAFF	TGTGCCAGCAGTTACTCGAAGGACAGGGCGGATCTCGGGAACACTGAAGCTTTCTTT
TRBV5-8	NA	TRBJ2-3	once	CASSQVRDTQYF	TGTGCCAGCAGCCAGGTTAGAGATACGCAGTATTTT
TRBV7-2	NA	TRBJ1-2	NA	CASSLADEAGYGYTF	TGTGCCAGCAGCTTAGCGGACGAGGCTGGCTATGGCTACACCTTC
TRBV19	NA	TRBJ1-5	NA	CASCGQGEQPQHF	TGTGCCAGTTGCGGGCAGGGTGAGCAGCCCCAGCATTTT
TRBV18	TRBD1	TRBJ1-2	NA	CASSPPRGTGTDGYTF	TGTGCCAGCTCACCACCTCGTGGGACAGGGACGGATGGCTACACCTTC
TRBV13	NA	TRBJ2-2	NA	CASSLEGGSGELFF	TGTGCCAGCAGCCTGGAAGGGGGTTCCGGGGAGCTGTTTTTT
TRBV27	NA	TRBJ2-2	NA	CASSFYKGGFTGELFF	TGTGCCAGCAGTTTCTATAAGGGGGGATTCACCGGGGAGCTGTTTTTT
TRBV5-1	NA	TRBJ1-6	NA	CASSLEGTRTYSPLHF	TGCGCCAGCAGCTTGGAGGGGACAAGGACGTATTCACCCCTCCACTTT
TRBV5-1	NA	TRBJ2-1	NA	CASSLAINEQFF	TGCGCCAGCAGCTTAGCGATCAATGAGCAGTTCTTC
TRBV10-3	TRBD1	TRBJ1-5	NA	CAISELSGGRQPQHF	TGTGCCATCAGTGAGTTGTCAGGGGGCCGGCAGCCCCAGCATTTT
TRBV27	NA	TRBJ1-1	NA	CASSLAKMNTEAFF	TGTGCCAGCAGTTTAGCCAAGATGAACACTGAAGCTTTCTTT
TRBV19	NA	TRBJ1-1	NA	CASSMGTMGYDGAFF	TGTGCCAGTAGTATGGGGACCATGGGGTATGATGGAGCTTTCTTT
TRBV30	NA	TRBJ1-1	NA	CASERATGNTEAFF	TGTGCCTCCGAGCGGGCCACGGGTAACACTGAAGCTTTCTTT